The 9 T cell receptor beta chains listed next were all sequenced from one sample in a study of blood T cell repertoires in COVID-19. Clones were sequenced by immunoSEQ multiplex PCR, and TCRdb holds only the in-frame ones, with some missing. The repertoire holds 140,000 or so clones, with just under 85% as singletons. The specimen was peripheral blood. These receptors originate from an elderly woman with acute or convalescent COVID-19.

The chain is built from TRBV7-9 and TRBJ1-2, with D possibly matching TRBD1 (5 bases). The CDR3 is made up of 13 amino acids. V lost 5 bases and J 14 bases, leaving 21 bases between the germline ends. Germline loops: CDR1 SEHNR, CDR2 FQNEAQ (reference sequence). CDR3 sequence: CASSRGEGTVGTF. The CDR3 DNA sequence: TGTGCCAGCAGCAGGGGTGAGGGCACCGTGGGAACCTTC.

This chain uses TRBV4-1 with TRBJ1-4, with D perhaps matching TRBD1 (6 bases). The CDR3 sequence is 17 residues long. The germline V gene has CDR1 MGHRA and CDR2 YSYEKL. V was pared by 1 base and J by 5 bases, with 17 bases between. The CDR3 is CASSQGKDRPDNEKLFF. CDR3 coding DNA: TGCGCCAGCAGCCAAGGGAAGGACAGACCAGACAATGAAAAACTGTTTTTT.

This clone was recorded once. This chain connects TRBV5-1 to TRBJ1-2, with D possibly TRBD1 on 6 matching bases. The CDR3 has 15 residues. CDR1 and CDR2 from the germline V gene are SGHRS and YFSETQ. Trimming stripped 5 bases from V and 4 bases from J, with 18 bases between. In DNA, the CDR3 is TGCGCCAGCAGTCCCCAAGGGGGGACTAGCTATGGCTACACCTTC. Translated: CASSPQGGTSYGYTF. Supplemented by reference TRBV5-1 and TRBJ1-2, the full variable domain reads KAGVTQTPRYLIKTRGQQVTLSCSPISGHRSVSWYQQTPGQGLQFLFEYFSETQRNKGNFPGRFSGRQFSNSRSEMNVSTLELGDSALYLCASSPQGGTSYGYTFGSGTRLTVV.

This sequence joins TRBV3-1 (or the pseudogene TRBV3-2) and TRBJ1-1, with D tentatively TRBD1 (5 bases). The CDR3 has 14 amino acids. V lost 4 bases and J 4 bases, leaving 13 bases between the germline ends. The germline V gene has CDR1 LGHDT and CDR2 YNNKEL (reference sequence). CDR3 nucleotides: TGTGCCAGCAGCCCGTGGGGGGGTGGCACTGAAGCTTTCTTT. This translates into CASSPWGGGTEAFF.

The rearrangement links TRBV9 to TRBJ2-5, with D possibly TRBD2 on 6 matching bases. Trimming pared 3 bases from V and 5 bases from J, leaving 11 bases between. The CDR3 sequence is 13 residues long. Looked up from germline, CDR1 is SGDLS and CDR2 is YYNGEE. The CDR3 DNA follows: TGTGCCAGCAGCGGGGGACTTTGGGAGACCCAGTACTTC. As protein: CASSGGLWETQYF.

V and J are TRBV18 and TRBJ1-4; D is unclear. V dropped 1 base and J dropped 6 bases, with 18 bases sitting between them. Germline V CDR1 and CDR2: KGHSH, LQKENI. This CDR3 region has 17 residues. This CDR3 reads CASSPQFGGQNDEKLFF. In DNA form, the CDR3 reads TGTGCCAGCTCACCACAGTTTGGAGGGCAGAACGATGAAAAACTGTTTTTT.

This chain uses TRBV30 with TRBJ2-5; no clear D. CDR1 GTSNPN and CDR2 SVGIG come from the germline V gene (reference sequence). The CDR3 totals 13 residues. The V and J ends lost 3 bases and 5 bases respectively, with 13 bases between them. The CDR3 loop is CAWSRDTKETQYF. Written as DNA, the CDR3 is TGTGCCTGGAGCCGAGACACGAAGGAGACCCAGTACTTC.

The chain has TRBV7-7 and TRBJ2-7, with 7 bases lining up with TRBD1. Germline V gene data show CDR1 as SSHAT and CDR2 as FNYEAQ (reference sequence). This CDR3 has 13 amino acids. CDR3 DNA: TGTGCTAGCTCACCGGGACAGATTTACGAGCAGTACTTC. Its translation is CASSPGQIYEQYF.

This clone was picked up one time. CDR3 amino acids: CASSVDARNSPLHF. The CDR3 nucleotides read TGTGCCAGCAGCGTAGATGCGCGGAATTCACCCCTCCACTTT. The chain has TRBV9 and TRBJ1-6, with D hard to call. The CDR3 covers 14 residues. V lost 0 bases to trimming and J lost 7 bases, with 8 bases between them. CDR1 and CDR2 (germline): SGDLS, YYNGEE.